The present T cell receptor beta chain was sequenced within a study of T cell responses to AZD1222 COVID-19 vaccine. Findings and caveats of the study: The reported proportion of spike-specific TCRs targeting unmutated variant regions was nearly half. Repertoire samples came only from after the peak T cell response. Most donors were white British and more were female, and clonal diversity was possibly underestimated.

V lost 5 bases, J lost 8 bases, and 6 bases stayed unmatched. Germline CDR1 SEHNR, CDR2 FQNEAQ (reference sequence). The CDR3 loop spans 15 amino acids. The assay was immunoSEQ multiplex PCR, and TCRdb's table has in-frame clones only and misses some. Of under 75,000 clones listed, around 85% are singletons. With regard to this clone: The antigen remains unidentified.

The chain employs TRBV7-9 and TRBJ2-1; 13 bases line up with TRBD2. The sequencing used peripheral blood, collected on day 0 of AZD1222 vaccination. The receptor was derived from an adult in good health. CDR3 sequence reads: CASSPLAGGADEQFF. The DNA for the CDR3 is TGTGCCAGCAGCCCACTAGCGGGGGGGGCGGATGAGCAGTTCTTC.